This is a list of T cell receptor beta chains from one sample in a study of T cell repertoires in cytomegalovirus infection. No antigens are known for them. TCRdb re-called the reads with MiXCR, one entry per CDR3 protein. The table has over 100,000 distinct CDR3 sequences, roughly a tenth seen once. Sequencing was carried out using PBMCs, sequenced either directly or after in vitro stimulation (not recorded which). These receptors were obtained from a human donor in good health (CMV status not recorded). Some clones in this sample may be carry-over from other donors' samples. Both conserved end residues are trimmed from each CDR3. The order of the fields is V gene, clone size, CDR3 protein. Not all rows give a size; the values are once, few, many and, for expanded clones, a class.

V gene: TRBV14
clone size: -
CDR3 protein: ASSQGLGVMNYGYT

V gene: TRBV7-2
clone size: many
CDR3 protein: ASSLGLRANYGYT

V gene: TRBV24-1
clone size: many
CDR3 protein: ATSDGIGTSYT

V gene: TRBV7-2
clone size: -
CDR3 protein: ASSPTDYGYT

V gene: TRBV7-8
clone size: many
CDR3 protein: ASSQPRTGQHEKLF

V gene: TRBV28
clone size: -
CDR3 protein: ASTRLQGAKPQH

V gene: TRBV7-9
clone size: many
CDR3 protein: ASSTGGADTEAF

V gene: TRBV28
clone size: few
CDR3 protein: ASSSQSYNEQF

V gene: TRBV11-2
clone size: many
CDR3 protein: ASSLEGVRLGTEAF

V gene: TRBV9
clone size: few
CDR3 protein: ASSVWFFYDSQ

V gene: TRBV7-3
clone size: few
CDR3 protein: ASSLGSGRVTYNEQF

V gene: TRBV20-1
clone size: -
CDR3 protein: SAPTGGGTETQY

V gene: TRBV30
clone size: few
CDR3 protein: AWKLGSGADTQY

V gene: TRBV7-9
clone size: few
CDR3 protein: ASSLVAGEIDTQY

V gene: TRBV28
clone size: -
CDR3 protein: ASSRSYGYT

V gene: TRBV6-1
clone size: few
CDR3 protein: ASSEGTSGNTIQY